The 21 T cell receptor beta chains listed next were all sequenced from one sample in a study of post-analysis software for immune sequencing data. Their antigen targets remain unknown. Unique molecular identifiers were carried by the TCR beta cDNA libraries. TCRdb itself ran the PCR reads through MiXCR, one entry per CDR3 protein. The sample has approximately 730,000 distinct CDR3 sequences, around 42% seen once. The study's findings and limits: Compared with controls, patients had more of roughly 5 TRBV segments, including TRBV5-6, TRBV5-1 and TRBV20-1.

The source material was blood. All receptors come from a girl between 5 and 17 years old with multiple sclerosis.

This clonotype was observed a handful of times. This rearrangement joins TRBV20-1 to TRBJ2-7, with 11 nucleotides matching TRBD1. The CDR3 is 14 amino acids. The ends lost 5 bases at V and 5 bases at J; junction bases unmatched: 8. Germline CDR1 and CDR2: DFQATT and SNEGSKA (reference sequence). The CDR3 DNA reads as TGCAGTGCTCAATTAGGGACAGGGGGGGACGAGCAGTACTTC. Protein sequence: CSAQLGTGGDEQYF.

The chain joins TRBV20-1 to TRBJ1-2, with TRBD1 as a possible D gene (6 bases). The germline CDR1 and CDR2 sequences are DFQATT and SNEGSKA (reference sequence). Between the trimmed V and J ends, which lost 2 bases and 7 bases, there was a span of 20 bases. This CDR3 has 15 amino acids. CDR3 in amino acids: CSARLEVVGAGGYTF. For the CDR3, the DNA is TGCAGTGCTAGACTCGAGGTTGTGGGGGCCGGTGGCTACACCTTC.

DNA of the CDR3: TGTGCCAGCAGTGACGAGGTTTCCAATCAGCCCCAGCATTTT. It yields the protein CASSDEVSNQPQHF. The chain couples TRBV6-6 to TRBJ1-5; D unclear. CDR3 length equals 14 residues. From germline, CDR1 is MNHNY and CDR2 SVGAGI (reference sequence). Between the trimmed V and J ends, which lost 5 bases and 3 bases, there was a span of 11 bases.

CDR3 nucleotides: TGTGCCAGCAGCCGGGACTACCGCACAGATACGCAGTATTTT. Translating gives CASSRDYRTDTQYF. This chain links TRBV11-2 with TRBJ2-3; TRBD2 matches at 7 bases. Germline V gives CDR1 SGHAT, CDR2 FQNNGV. The V segment lost 5 bases and the J segment 1 base; nucleotides outside the gene matches: 3. The CDR3 has 14 amino acids.

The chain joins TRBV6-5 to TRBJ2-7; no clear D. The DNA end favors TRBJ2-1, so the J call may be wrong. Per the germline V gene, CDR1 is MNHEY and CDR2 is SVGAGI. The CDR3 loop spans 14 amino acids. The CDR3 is CASSYAVSSYEQFF. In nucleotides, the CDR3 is TGTGCCAGCAGTTACGCAGTTAGCTCCTACGAGCAGTTCTTC.

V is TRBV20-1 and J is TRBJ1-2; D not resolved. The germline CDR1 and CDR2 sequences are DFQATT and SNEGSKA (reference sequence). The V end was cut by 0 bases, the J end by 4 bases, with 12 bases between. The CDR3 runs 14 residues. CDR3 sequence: CSARDPETVYGYTF. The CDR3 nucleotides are TGCAGTGCTAGAGATCCGGAGACCGTCTATGGCTACACCTTC.

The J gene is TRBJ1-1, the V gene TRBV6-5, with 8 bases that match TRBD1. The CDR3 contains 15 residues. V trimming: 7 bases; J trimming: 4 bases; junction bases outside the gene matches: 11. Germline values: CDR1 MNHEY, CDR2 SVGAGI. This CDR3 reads CASIPPTGDGTEAFF. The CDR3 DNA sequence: TGTGCCAGCATTCCGCCGACAGGGGATGGCACTGAAGCTTTCTTT.

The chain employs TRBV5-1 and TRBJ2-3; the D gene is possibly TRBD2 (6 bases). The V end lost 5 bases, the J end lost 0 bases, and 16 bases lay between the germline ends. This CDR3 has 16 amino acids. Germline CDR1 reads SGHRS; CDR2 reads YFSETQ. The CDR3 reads CASRITTGTSTDTQYF. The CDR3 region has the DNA TGCGCCAGCAGGATAACCACCGGGACTAGCACAGATACGCAGTATTTT.

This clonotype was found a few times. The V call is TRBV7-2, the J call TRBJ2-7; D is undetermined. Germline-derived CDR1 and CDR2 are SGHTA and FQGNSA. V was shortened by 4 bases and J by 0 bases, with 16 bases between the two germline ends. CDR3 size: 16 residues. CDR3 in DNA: TGTGCCAGCAGCTGGTCCCTAAGGACGGTCTCCTACGAGCAGTACTTC. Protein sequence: CASSWSLRTVSYEQYF. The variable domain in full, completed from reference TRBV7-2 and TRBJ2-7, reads GAGVSQSPSNKVTEKGKDVELRCDPISGHTALYWYRQSLGQGLEFLIYFQGNSAPDKSGLPSDRFSAERTGGSVSTLTIQRTQQEDSAVYLCASSWSLRTVSYEQYFGPGTRLTVT.

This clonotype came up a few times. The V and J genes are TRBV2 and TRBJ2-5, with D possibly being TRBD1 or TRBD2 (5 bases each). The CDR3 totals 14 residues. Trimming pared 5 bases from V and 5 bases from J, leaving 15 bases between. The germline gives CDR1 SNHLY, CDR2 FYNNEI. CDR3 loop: CASSPGTVMETQYF. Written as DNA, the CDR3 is TGTGCCAGCAGTCCCGGGACGGTCATGGAGACCCAGTACTTC.

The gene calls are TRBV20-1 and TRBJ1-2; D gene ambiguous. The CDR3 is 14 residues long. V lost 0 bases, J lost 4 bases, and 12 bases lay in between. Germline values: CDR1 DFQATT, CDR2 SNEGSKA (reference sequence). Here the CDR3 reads CSARDLGGSYGYTF. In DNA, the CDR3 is TGCAGTGCTAGAGATTTGGGAGGGAGCTATGGCTACACCTTC.

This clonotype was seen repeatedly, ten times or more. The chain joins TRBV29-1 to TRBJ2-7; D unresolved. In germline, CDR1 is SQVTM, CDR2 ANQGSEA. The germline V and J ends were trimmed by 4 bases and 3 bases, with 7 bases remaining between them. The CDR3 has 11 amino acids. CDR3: CSVVQGYEQYF. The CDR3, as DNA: TGCAGCGTTGTCCAAGGCTACGAGCAGTACTTC.

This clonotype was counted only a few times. The CDR3 sequence: CASSVVGTSGQETQFF. The DNA of the CDR3 is TGTGCCAGCAGCGTAGTAGGGACTAGCGGTCAAGAGACCCAGTTCTTC. The chain links TRBV9 to TRBJ2-5; 11 bases fit TRBD2. The closer fit of TRBJ2-1 to the DNA end suggests the J call may be wrong. The CDR3 runs to 16 residues. Per germline, CDR1 SGDLS and CDR2 YYNGEE.

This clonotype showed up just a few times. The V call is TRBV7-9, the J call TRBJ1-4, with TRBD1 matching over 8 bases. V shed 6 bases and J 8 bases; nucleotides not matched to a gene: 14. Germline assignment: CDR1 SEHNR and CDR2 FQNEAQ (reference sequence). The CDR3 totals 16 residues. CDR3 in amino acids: CASSSGQGADWEKLFF. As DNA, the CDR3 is TGTGCCAGCAGTTCCGGCCAGGGGGCGGACTGGGAAAAACTGTTTTTT.

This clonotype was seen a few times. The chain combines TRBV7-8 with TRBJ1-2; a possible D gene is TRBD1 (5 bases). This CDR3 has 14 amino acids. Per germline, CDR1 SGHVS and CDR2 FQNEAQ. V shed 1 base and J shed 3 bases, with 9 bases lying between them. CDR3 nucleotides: TGTGCCAGCAGCTTAGAACGGGGCGACTATGGCTACACCTTC. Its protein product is CASSLERGDYGYTF. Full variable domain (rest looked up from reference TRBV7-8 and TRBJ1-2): GAGVSQSPRYKVAKRGQDVALRCDPISGHVSLFWYQQALGQGPEFLTYFQNEAQLDKSGLPSDRFFAERPEGSVSTLKIQRTQQEDSAVYLCASSLERGDYGYTFGSGTRLTVV.

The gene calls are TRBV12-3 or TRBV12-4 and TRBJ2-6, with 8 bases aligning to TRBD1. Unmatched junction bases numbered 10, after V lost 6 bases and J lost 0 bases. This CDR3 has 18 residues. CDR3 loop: CASSPGDRRNSGANVLTF. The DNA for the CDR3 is TGTGCCAGCAGCCCTGGGGACAGGAGAAACTCTGGGGCCAACGTCCTGACTTTC.

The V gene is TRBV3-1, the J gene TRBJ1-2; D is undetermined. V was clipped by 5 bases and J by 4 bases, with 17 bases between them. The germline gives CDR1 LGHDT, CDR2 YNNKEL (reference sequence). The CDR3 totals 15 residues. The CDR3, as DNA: TGTGCCAGCAGCTCAACCCCAAATGGAGGCTATGGCTACACCTTC. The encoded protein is CASSSTPNGGYGYTF. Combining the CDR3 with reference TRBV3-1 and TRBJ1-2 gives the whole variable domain DTAVSQTPKYLVTQMGNDKSIKCEQNLGHDTMYWYKQDSKKFLKIMFSYNNKELIINETVPNRFSPKSPDKAHLNLHINSLELGDSAVYFCASSSTPNGGYGYTFGSGTRLTVV.

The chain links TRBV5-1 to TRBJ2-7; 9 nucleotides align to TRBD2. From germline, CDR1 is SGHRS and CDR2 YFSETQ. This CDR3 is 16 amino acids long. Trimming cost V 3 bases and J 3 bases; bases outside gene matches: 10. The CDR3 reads CASSCSRTSDVYEQYF. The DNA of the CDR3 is TGCGCCAGCAGCTGTTCCCGGACTAGCGACGTCTACGAGCAGTACTTC.

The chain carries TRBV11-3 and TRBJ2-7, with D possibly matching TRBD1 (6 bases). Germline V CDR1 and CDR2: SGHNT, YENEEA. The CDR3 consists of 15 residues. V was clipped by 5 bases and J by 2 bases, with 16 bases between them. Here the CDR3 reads CASSAPTGSPYEQYF. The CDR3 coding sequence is TGTGCCAGCAGCGCTCCTACAGGGTCCCCCTACGAGCAGTACTTC.

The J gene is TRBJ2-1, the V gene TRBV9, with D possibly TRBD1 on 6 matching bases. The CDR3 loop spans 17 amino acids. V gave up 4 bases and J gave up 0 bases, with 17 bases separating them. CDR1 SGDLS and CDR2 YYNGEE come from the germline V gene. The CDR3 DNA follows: TGTGCCAGCAGCTCCCAGGGGCGGTATAGCTCCTACAATGAGCAGTTCTTC. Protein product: CASSSQGRYSSYNEQFF.

CDR3 loop: CASSQDRGLGYTF. Written as DNA, the CDR3 is TGTGCCAGCAGCCAAGACAGGGGGCTTGGCTACACCTTC. This sequence joins TRBV12-3 or TRBV12-4 and TRBJ1-2, with 10 bases fitting TRBD1. With 6 bases clipped from V and 7 bases from J, the junction kept 5 bases outside the gene matches. The CDR3 is 13 amino acids.